These 29 T cell receptor beta chains came from one sample sequenced in a study of CD8 T cells in Susac syndrome. An amount of RNA that ranged from 0.5 to 1 ug was reverse transcribed with random hexamers. TCRdb reprocessed the immunoSEQ multiplex PCR reads with MiXCR, giving one entry per CDR3 protein. The sample consists of about 240,000 distinct CDR3 sequences, 90% to 97% of them appearing once. Sequencing input: CD4+ T cells from PBMCs. These receptors were collected from a human donor with Susac syndrome.

The chain has TRBV7-9 and TRBJ1-1; D not resolved. Deletions cut 10 bases from V and 4 bases from J, with 10 bases between. The germline V gene has CDR1 SEHNR and CDR2 FQNEAQ (reference sequence). There are 11 residues in the CDR3. CDR3 nucleotides: TGTGCCACCGAGGGTACCACTGAAGCTTTCTTT. It codes for CATEGTTEAFF.

The rearrangement joins TRBV9 to TRBJ2-2; no clear D. V was cut by 0 bases and J by 0 bases, with 3 bases left in between. Germline V gives CDR1 SGDLS, CDR2 YYNGEE. The CDR3 is made up of 14 amino acids. CDR3 coding DNA: TGTGCCAGCAGCGTAGGAACGAACACCGGGGAGCTGTTTTTT. Its translation is CASSVGTNTGELFF.

The chain has TRBV12-3 or TRBV12-4 and TRBJ1-2; 10 bases fit TRBD1. J lost 5 bases, V lost 6 bases, and 6 bases had no gene match. The CDR3 contains 14 residues. The CDR3, as DNA: TGTGCCAGCAGCCGACAGGGGGCTAGATATGGCTACACCTTC. Translating it yields CASSRQGARYGYTF.

V is TRBV3-1 and J is TRBJ1-2, with D perhaps matching TRBD1 (5 bases). The CDR3 totals 15 residues. V gave up 1 base and J gave up 4 bases, with 13 bases separating them. Germline V gene sequence: CDR1 LGHDT, CDR2 YNNKEL (reference sequence). CDR3 protein: CASSQVLQGIYGYTF. CDR3 DNA sequence: TGTGCCAGCAGCCAAGTACTCCAGGGCATCTATGGCTACACCTTC.

The chain couples TRBV28 to TRBJ1-4, with 9 bases matching TRBD1. CDR1 is MDHEN, CDR2 SYDVKM, per germline. V lost 5 bases, J lost 8 bases, and 6 bases stayed unmatched. This CDR3 has 14 amino acids. The CDR3 spells CASSLGTGREKLFF. The CDR3 coding sequence is TGTGCCAGCAGTCTCGGGACAGGGAGGGAAAAACTGTTTTTT.

The J gene is TRBJ1-2, the V gene TRBV28; tentatively, D is TRBD1 (5 bases). CDR3 length equals 16 residues. The germline CDR1 and CDR2 sequences are MDHEN and SYDVKM. With 4 bases removed from V and 7 bases from J, the gap between germline ends came to 22 bases. The CDR3 sequence is CASSSLTRESAFGYTF. Written as DNA, the CDR3 is TGTGCCAGCAGTTCCCTCACCAGGGAAAGTGCTTTTGGCTACACCTTC.

CDR3: CASSRSGTGQETQYF. The CDR3 region has the DNA TGTGCCAGCAGCAGATCCGGGACAGGTCAAGAGACCCAGTACTTC. The chain has TRBV28 and TRBJ2-5; 8 bases are a match to TRBD1. Germline CDR1 is MDHEN and CDR2 is SYDVKM. This CDR3 comprises 15 residues. V lost 6 bases to trimming and J lost 2 bases; unmatched junction nucleotides: 8.

J is TRBJ2-1 and V is TRBV6-5; D remains ambiguous. This CDR3 spans 14 amino acids. Per the germline V gene, CDR1 is MNHEY and CDR2 is SVGAGI. V dropped 8 bases and J dropped 5 bases, with 16 bases sitting between them. The CDR3 DNA is TGTGCCAGCTCCTCTCCTCCTAAGAACAATGAGCAGTTCTTC. As protein: CASSSPPKNNEQFF.

V and J are TRBV5-4 and TRBJ2-3, with TRBD1 as a possible D gene (5 bases). This CDR3 region has 16 residues. V lost 3 bases, J lost 2 bases, and 16 bases lay in between. Germline lookup yields CDR1 SGHNT and CDR2 YYREEE (reference sequence). This CDR3 reads CASSSKLRTITDTQYF. In DNA form, the CDR3 reads TGTGCCAGCAGCTCAAAACTCCGGACAATCACAGATACGCAGTATTTT.

The chain couples TRBV30 to TRBJ1-2; D may be TRBD1 (6 bases). Germline values: CDR1 GTSNPN, CDR2 SVGIG (reference sequence). The CDR3 contains 15 residues. V was pared by 4 bases and J by 8 bases, with 23 bases between. The CDR3 DNA sequence: TGTGCCTGGACCGAAGGGGGACGTAAGCTAGACGGCTACACCTTC. The encoded protein is CAWTEGGRKLDGYTF.

The chain recombines TRBV20-1 with TRBJ1-4, with 8 bases lining up with TRBD1. Germline trimming cut 7 bases from V and 8 bases from J; bases unmatched to any gene: 6. CDR3 length: 12 residues. CDR1 is DFQATT and CDR2 is SNEGSKA in the germline V gene (reference sequence). The CDR3 protein is CSVRTGSEKLFF. The CDR3 nucleotides are TGCAGTGTGCGGACAGGGAGCGAAAAACTGTTTTTT.

V usage is TRBV29-1 and J usage is TRBJ2-5; tentatively, D is TRBD2 (5 bases). V gave up 3 bases and J gave up 1 base, with 9 bases separating them. Germline V gene sequence: CDR1 SQVTM, CDR2 ANQGSEA. CDR3 length: 13 residues. In DNA form, the CDR3 reads TGCAGCGTTGATTCCAGCGGCCAAGAGACCCAGTACTTC. Protein product: CSVDSSGQETQYF.

In its sample, this clonotype was seen once. The chain recombines TRBV15 with TRBJ2-1; TRBD1 agrees at 8 bases. Unmatched junction bases numbered 10, after V lost 4 bases and J lost 5 bases. The CDR3 is 16 residues long. Germline V CDR1 and CDR2: LNHNV, YYDKDF (reference sequence). CDR3 sequence reads: CATSKWAGGAHNEQFF. The CDR3 region has the DNA TGTGCCACCAGCAAATGGGCAGGGGGCGCCCACAATGAGCAGTTCTTC.

This clonotype was detected only once. The V gene is TRBV27, the J gene TRBJ2-7; possible D gene TRBD1, 6 bases. Trimming removed 3 bases from V and 2 bases from J, with 11 bases in between. Germline-derived CDR1 and CDR2 are MNHEY and SMNVEV (reference sequence). This CDR3 contains 14 residues. This chain's CDR3 is CASSFQGRAYEQYF. CDR3 nucleotides: TGTGCCAGCAGTTTTCAGGGGCGCGCCTACGAGCAGTACTTC.

The chain joins TRBV13 to TRBJ1-5; possibly TRBD1 for D (6 bases). Germline V gene data show CDR1 as PRHDT and CDR2 as FYEKMQ (reference sequence). The CDR3 covers 16 residues. V gave up 2 bases and J gave up 2 bases, with 13 bases separating them. This chain's CDR3 is CASSLSRGDGNQPQHF. The CDR3 DNA is TGTGCCAGCAGCTTATCTAGGGGGGATGGCAATCAGCCCCAGCATTTT.

The V and J genes are TRBV19 and TRBJ2-7; a possible D gene is TRBD1 (6 bases). Deletions cut 3 bases from V and 4 bases from J, with 19 bases between. Germline values: CDR1 LNHDA, CDR2 SQIVND (reference sequence). The CDR3 runs 16 residues. The CDR3 region has the DNA TGTGCCAGTAGTATGGGCCCCAGGGGACCCCTTTACGAGCAGTACTTC. Its translation: CASSMGPRGPLYEQYF.

This clonotype has a single count. This chain links TRBV9 with TRBJ2-7; weak D call: TRBD1 (6 bases). The V end was cut by 3 bases, the J end by 3 bases, with 28 bases between. This CDR3 contains 19 residues. Germline values: CDR1 SGDLS, CDR2 YYNGEE. In DNA, the CDR3 is TGTGCCAGCAGCGATGGGGCCTCTTTTACAGGGACCCTCAACTACGAGCAGTACTTC. It translates to CASSDGASFTGTLNYEQYF.

This rearrangement joins TRBV12-3 or TRBV12-4 to TRBJ2-1; 8 bases align to TRBD2. The CDR3 totals 14 residues. The ends lost 7 bases at V and 6 bases at J; junction bases unmatched: 8. CDR3: CASIRTGTSNEQFF. The DNA of the CDR3 is TGTGCCAGCATCCGAACCGGGACTAGCAATGAGCAGTTCTTC.

This clonotype has just one count. This chain's CDR3 is CAWSVSTGELFF. CDR3 sequence (DNA): TGTGCCTGGAGTGTTTCCACCGGGGAGCTGTTTTTT. The chain carries TRBV30 and TRBJ2-2, with unresolved D. V gave up 0 bases and J gave up 4 bases, with 3 bases separating them. CDR3 length: 12 amino acids. CDR1 GTSNPN and CDR2 SVGIG come from the germline V gene (reference sequence).

The chain is built from TRBV28 and TRBJ2-7, with TRBD2 matching over 9 bases. The V gene's germline CDR1 is MDHEN and CDR2 SYDVKM. The CDR3 is 20 residues long. With V trimmed by 3 bases and J by 0 bases, 18 bases remained unmatched. The CDR3 loop is CASSFVANTGTSSPSYEQYF. The CDR3 DNA reads TGTGCCAGCAGTTTTGTGGCAAATACCGGGACTAGCAGTCCCTCCTACGAGCAGTACTTC.

The chain is built from TRBV2 and TRBJ2-5, with D maybe TRBD1 (6 bases). CDR1 SNHLY and CDR2 FYNNEI come from the germline V gene. V lost 6 bases and J lost 4, with 9 bases in between. The CDR3 has 12 amino acids. The CDR3 loop reads CASRPQGETQYF. The CDR3 DNA reads as TGTGCCAGCAGACCACAGGGAGAGACCCAGTACTTC. The whole variable domain, filled in from reference TRBV2 and TRBJ2-5, reads EPEVTQTPSHQVTQMGQEVILRCVPISNHLYFYWYRQILGQKVEFLVSFYNNEISEKSEIFDDQFSVERPDGSNFTLKIRSTKLEDSAMYFCASRPQGETQYFGPGTRLLVL.

The V and J genes are TRBV20-1 and TRBJ1-2; no definite D call. Germline CDR1 and CDR2: DFQATT and SNEGSKA (reference sequence). This CDR3 has 11 amino acids. Trimming shortened V by 3 bases and J by 6 bases, and 8 bases separated the two germline ends. The CDR3 sequence is CSARGGNGYTF. CDR3 coding DNA: TGCAGTGCTAGGGGTGGAAATGGCTACACCTTC.

The chain has TRBV5-1 and TRBJ1-2, with D possibly TRBD1 on 5 matching bases. The CDR3 is 15 residues long. V was trimmed by 5 bases and J by 0 bases, leaving 14 bases between them. Germline CDR1 and CDR2: SGHRS and YFSETQ. DNA for the CDR3: TGCGCCAGCAGGCCCGGGGGGGGAACTAACTATGGCTACACCTTC. Translation gives CASRPGGGTNYGYTF.

The gene calls are TRBV11-2 and TRBJ1-2; D unresolved. V was trimmed by 0 bases and J by 6 bases, leaving 8 bases between them. Germline V gene sequence: CDR1 SGHAT, CDR2 FQNNGV. This CDR3 contains 13 residues. Written as DNA, the CDR3 is TGTGCCAGCAGCTTAGAAAGGCAGAATGGCTACACCTTC. Translated: CASSLERQNGYTF.

The rearrangement joins TRBV4-1 to TRBJ2-5, with 12 nucleotides matching TRBD2. This CDR3 is 15 amino acids long. The V gene end was trimmed by 0 bases and the J gene end by 5 bases; junction bases not matched to a gene: 1. Germline CDR1 MGHRA, CDR2 YSYEKL. The CDR3, as DNA: TGCGCCAGCAGCCAAGAACTAGCGGGAGGTGAGACCCAGTACTTC. It yields the protein CASSQELAGGETQYF.

The rearrangement links TRBV30 to TRBJ2-1; D might be TRBD1 (5 bases). Trimming took off 0 bases at V and 7 bases at J, with 13 bases between the two ends. This CDR3 contains 14 residues. Germline V gene lookup returns CDR1 GTSNPN and CDR2 SVGIG (reference sequence). As DNA, the CDR3 is TGTGCCTGGAGTGTAGGGGTAATCCCTAATGAGCAGTTCTTC. Protein product: CAWSVGVIPNEQFF. The variable domain in full, completed from reference TRBV30 and TRBJ2-1, reads SQTIHQWPATLVQPVGSPLSLECTVEGTSNPNLYWYRQAAGRGLQLLFYSVGIGQISSEVPQNLSASRPQDRQFILSSKKLLLSDSGFYLCAWSVGVIPNEQFFGPGTRLTVL.

This chain uses TRBV3-1 with TRBJ2-7; 9 bases fit TRBD2. CDR3 size: 15 residues. CDR1 and CDR2 from the germline V gene are LGHDT and YNNKEL (reference sequence). V shed 4 bases, J shed 6 bases, and the junction held 10 bases outside the gene matches. The CDR3 DNA reads TGTGCCAGCAGCCGGGCGGCGGGAGGGTCTCGCGAGCAGTACTTC. Protein sequence: CASSRAAGGSREQYF.

This clonotype was recorded only once. This chain connects TRBV9 to TRBJ2-1, with 10 bases identical to TRBD2. The ends lost 1 base at V and 0 bases at J; junction bases unmatched: 7. The CDR3 runs 18 residues. Per germline, CDR1 SGDLS and CDR2 YYNGEE. CDR3 loop: CASSVYGTSVSSYNEQFF. The CDR3 DNA follows: TGTGCCAGCAGCGTATATGGGACTAGCGTAAGCTCCTACAATGAGCAGTTCTTC. The full variable domain, its missing parts supplied by reference TRBV9 and TRBJ2-1, is DSGVTQTPKHLITATGQRVTLRCSPRSGDLSVYWYQQSLDQGLQFLIQYYNGEERAKGNILERFSAQQFPDLHSELNLSSLELGDSALYFCASSVYGTSVSSYNEQFFGPGTRLTVL.

The chain recombines TRBV2 with TRBJ2-2; no definite D call. With 8 bases removed from V and 0 bases from J, the gap between germline ends came to 28 bases. Germline assignment: CDR1 SNHLY and CDR2 FYNNEI. The CDR3 sequence is 20 residues long. CDR3 nucleotides: TGTGCCAGCGGCCTCCCGTCCTCCGCGCGGCAAGTCACGAACACCGGGGAGCTGTTTTTT. It encodes CASGLPSSARQVTNTGELFF. Drawing the rest from reference TRBV2 and TRBJ2-2, the complete variable domain is EPEVTQTPSHQVTQMGQEVILRCVPISNHLYFYWYRQILGQKVEFLVSFYNNEISEKSEIFDDQFSVERPDGSNFTLKIRSTKLEDSAMYFCASGLPSSARQVTNTGELFFGEGSRLTVL.